These 25 T cell receptor beta chains share one sample of origin, sequenced in a study of T-cell memory formation after mild COVID-19. In TCRdb, the 5' RACE reads were re-called with MiXCR into one record per CDR3 protein. The table shows over 30,000 distinct CDR3 sequences, with 11% occurring only once. Sequences were obtained from PBMCs or a T cell subset sorted from them (not recorded which). The source is a man between 18 and 29 years old who had mild COVID-19 (a few samples of this study predate the infection). Cell type and time point are not known.

This chain links TRBV3-1 with TRBJ2-5; 7 nucleotides match TRBD1. The CDR3 runs to 16 residues. Germline-derived CDR1 and CDR2 are LGHDT and YNNKEL (reference sequence). V lost 1 base and J lost 2; bases outside the gene matches: 7. The CDR3 here is CASSQGGPGGQETQYF. As DNA, the CDR3 is TGTGCCAGCAGCCAAGGGGGGCCAGGGGGACAAGAGACCCAGTACTTC.

The CDR3 nucleotides are TGTGCCAGCAGTTTGGGCGCTGGCTACACCTTC. This encodes CASSLGAGYTF. V is TRBV12-3 or TRBV12-4 and J is TRBJ1-2, with D unclear. The CDR3 extends over 11 amino acids. V was pared by 3 bases and J by 7 bases, with 6 bases between.

This clonotype has at least ten counts. At one end the junction does not follow the germline gene, possibly because of a read error. The chain joins TRBV7-8 to TRBJ2-7; D assignment may be TRBD1 or TRBD2 (5 bases each). Germline V gene lookup returns CDR1 SGHVS and CDR2 FQNEAQ. The CDR3 covers 14 residues. In DNA, the CDR3 is TGTGCCAGCATCTTACTGGGGACCGCTCGCGAGCAGTACTTC. As protein: CASILLGTAREQYF.

This clonotype was seen just once. This chain uses TRBV7-9 with TRBJ2-7; D remains unclear. V dropped 5 bases and J dropped 7 bases, with 18 bases sitting between them. This CDR3 is 14 amino acids long. Germline assignment: CDR1 SEHNR and CDR2 FQNEAQ (reference sequence). The chain's CDR3 is CASSPVVVPWEQYF. CDR3 nucleotides: TGTGCCAGCAGCCCAGTTGTGGTCCCTTGGGAGCAGTACTTC. The full variable domain, its missing parts supplied by reference TRBV7-9 and TRBJ2-7, is DTGVSQNPRHKITKRGQNVTFRCDPISEHNRLYWYRQTLGQGPEFLTYFQNEAQLEKSRLLSDRFSAERPKGSFSTLEIQRTEQGDSAMYLCASSPVVVPWEQYFGPGTRLTVT.

This clonotype was detected only a few times. V and J are TRBV7-2 and TRBJ2-2, with 12 bases aligning to TRBD2. With V trimmed by 4 bases and J by 4 bases, 13 bases remained unmatched. Germline assignment: CDR1 SGHTA and CDR2 FQGNSA. The CDR3 length is 19 residues. The CDR3 DNA reads TGTGCCAGCAGCTGGCCCGTGACTAGCGGGGGCCTCGGCACCGGGGAGCTGTTTTTT. This codes for CASSWPVTSGGLGTGELFF. Together with reference TRBV7-2 and TRBJ2-2, the CDR3 gives the full variable domain: GAGVSQSPSNKVTEKGKDVELRCDPISGHTALYWYRQSLGQGLEFLIYFQGNSAPDKSGLPSDRFSAERTGGSVSTLTIQRTQQEDSAVYLCASSWPVTSGGLGTGELFFGEGSRLTVL.

The genes are TRBV6-6 and TRBJ1-3; D ambiguous. CDR3 length equals 14 residues. Trimming pared 6 bases from V and 8 bases from J, leaving 17 bases between. Germline-derived CDR1 and CDR2 are MNHNY and SVGAGI (reference sequence). The CDR3 here is CASRRGMGSDTIYF. DNA of the CDR3: TGTGCCAGCAGGCGGGGTATGGGTTCAGACACCATATATTTT.

This clonotype was seen more than once but under ten times. V and J are TRBV10-3 and TRBJ1-3; D call uncertain. The V gene's germline CDR1 is ENHRY and CDR2 SYGVKD. The ends were cut back, 0 bases at V and 0 bases at J, with 6 bases in the middle. This CDR3 comprises 15 residues. CDR3 DNA: TGTGCCATCAGTGAGTCGCGGCTCTCTGGAAACACCATATATTTT. The encoded protein is CAISESRLSGNTIYF.

In this sample, this clonotype turned up many times. The chain combines TRBV30 with TRBJ1-2; D gene unclear. Trimming took 4 bases from V and 4 from J, leaving 13 bases between them. Germline CDR1 and CDR2: GTSNPN and SVGIG (reference sequence). This CDR3 spans 13 amino acids. The CDR3 nucleotides read TGTGCCTGGAAACGAGACCGCCCCTATGGCTACACCTTC. Translating gives CAWKRDRPYGYTF.

Ten or more counts support this clonotype. The chain carries TRBV5-1 and TRBJ2-2; a weak D match, TRBD2 (6 bases). With 5 bases removed from V and 9 bases from J, the gap between germline ends came to 8 bases. The germline V gene has CDR1 SGHRS and CDR2 YFSETQ. This CDR3 is 11 amino acids long. The CDR3 bases are TGCGCCAGCAGGGGAGGCCGGGAGCTGTTTTTT. This gives the protein CASRGGRELFF.

This clonotype was seen repeatedly, ten times or more. The J gene is TRBJ1-5, the V gene TRBV20-1; D may be TRBD1 (6 bases). This CDR3 is built from 15 residues. The ends were cut back, 3 bases at V and 4 bases at J, with 16 bases in the middle. CDR1 and CDR2 from the germline V gene are DFQATT and SNEGSKA (reference sequence). CDR3 loop: CSASLSGGGNQPQHF. The CDR3 DNA reads as TGCAGTGCTAGTCTATCCGGGGGCGGGAATCAGCCCCAGCATTTT.

This clonotype was recorded at least ten times. The chain carries TRBV29-1 and TRBJ1-1; no reliable D call. Per the germline V gene, CDR1 is SQVTM and CDR2 is ANQGSEA. V lost 5 bases and J 8 bases, leaving 15 bases between the germline ends. There are 12 residues in the CDR3. The CDR3 DNA follows: TGCAGCGTTTGTTCCCAAACCCCCGAAGCTTTCTTT. Protein product: CSVCSQTPEAFF.

This clonotype was detected many times. The V and J genes are TRBV13 and TRBJ2-2, with D uncertain. The CDR3 runs 14 residues. The V end lost 5 bases, the J end lost 6 bases, and 13 bases lay between the germline ends. CDR1 is PRHDT and CDR2 is FYEKMQ in the germline V gene (reference sequence). The CDR3 region is CASSPGGMPGELFF. The CDR3 DNA follows: TGTGCCAGCAGCCCCGGTGGGATGCCCGGGGAGCTGTTTTTT. Using reference TRBV13 and TRBJ2-2 for the parts outside the CDR3, the full variable domain is AAGVIQSPRHLIKEKRETATLKCYPIPRHDTVYWYQQGPGQDPQFLISFYEKMQSDKGSIPDRFSAQQFSDYHSELNMSSLELGDSALYFCASSPGGMPGELFFGEGSRLTVL.

The chain joins TRBV4-2 to TRBJ2-7; D is possibly TRBD1 or TRBD2 (6 bases each). Germline CDR1 reads LGHNA; CDR2 reads YNFKEQ. CDR3 length: 11 residues. V dropped 11 bases and J dropped 3 bases, with 11 bases sitting between them. The CDR3 DNA follows: TGTGCCGCAGGAGGGGGCTACGAGCAGTACTTC. Translation: CAAGGGYEQYF.

The V gene is TRBV7-2, the J gene TRBJ2-7; 11 positions agree with TRBD2. The CDR3 totals 15 residues. The germline V gene has CDR1 SGHTA and CDR2 FQGNSA. After removal of 1 base from V and 3 bases from J, the junction contained 2 bases not matched to a gene. The CDR3 protein is CASSLGGTSGYEQYF. The CDR3 DNA reads TGTGCCAGCAGCTTAGGGGGGACTAGCGGCTACGAGCAGTACTTC. Filled out from reference TRBV7-2 and TRBJ2-7, the complete variable domain reads GAGVSQSPSNKVTEKGKDVELRCDPISGHTALYWYRQSLGQGLEFLIYFQGNSAPDKSGLPSDRFSAERTGGSVSTLTIQRTQQEDSAVYLCASSLGGTSGYEQYFGPGTRLTVT.

This clonotype was found many times. The chain is built from TRBV25-1 and TRBJ2-7; 8 bases map to TRBD2. This CDR3 is 17 amino acids long. Unmatched junction bases numbered 13, after V lost 3 bases and J lost 3 bases. Germline assignment: CDR1 MGHDK and CDR2 SYGVNS. CDR3 loop: CASSDPAGGLPNYEQYV. The DNA of the CDR3 is TGTGCCAGCAGTGATCCGGCGGGGGGACTTCCTAACTACGAGCAGTACGTC.

This clonotype turned up a few times. DNA of the CDR3: TGTGCCAGCAAACGGGGGGGCGGCGGAGATACGCAGTATTTT. Translation gives CASKRGGGGDTQYF. The chain couples TRBV5-4 to TRBJ2-3; 8 bases line up with TRBD2. This CDR3 has 14 residues. The germline gives CDR1 SGHNT, CDR2 YYREEE (reference sequence). The V segment lost 6 bases and the J segment 5 bases; nucleotides outside the gene matches: 8.

This clonotype was counted ten times or more. The chain carries TRBV5-1 and TRBJ2-7, with D hard to call. Trimming removed 0 bases from V and 5 bases from J, with 3 bases in between. Germline loops: CDR1 SGHRS, CDR2 YFSETQ. The CDR3 has 11 residues. CDR3 protein: CASSLDHEQYF. Written as DNA, the CDR3 is TGCGCCAGCAGCTTGGATCACGAGCAGTACTTC. Filled out from reference TRBV5-1 and TRBJ2-7, the complete variable domain reads KAGVTQTPRYLIKTRGQQVTLSCSPISGHRSVSWYQQTPGQGLQFLFEYFSETQRNKGNFPGRFSGRQFSNSRSEMNVSTLELGDSALYLCASSLDHEQYFGPGTRLTVT.

This clonotype showed up just a few times. The J gene is TRBJ2-1, the V gene TRBV7-7; D may match TRBD1 or TRBD2 (6 bases each). The CDR3 runs to 16 residues. CDR1 is SSHAT and CDR2 is FNYEAQ in the germline V gene (reference sequence). The V end lost 4 bases, the J end lost 6 bases, and 19 bases lay between the germline ends. CDR3 residues: CASSSGRTVEGNEQFF. CDR3 nucleotides: TGTGCCAGCAGCTCAGGGAGGACAGTCGAGGGCAATGAGCAGTTCTTC.

This clonotype was observed at least ten times. This chain joins TRBV6-5 and TRBJ1-5; 9 bases align to TRBD1. V dropped 6 bases and J dropped 1; count of bases not matched to a gene: 7. The CDR3 has 16 residues. Germline CDR1 MNHEY, CDR2 SVGAGI. The CDR3 spells CASSLTQGASNQPQHF. The CDR3 region has the DNA TGTGCCAGCAGCCTTACACAGGGGGCGAGCAATCAGCCCCAGCATTTT.

This clonotype was seen ten or more times. The chain has TRBV6-5 and TRBJ1-6; 8 bases are shared with TRBD1. Unmatched junction bases numbered 5, after V lost 11 bases and J lost 5 bases. The CDR3 has 13 amino acids. Per the germline V gene, CDR1 is MNHEY and CDR2 is SVGAGI. CDR3 region: CAVTDRDNSPLHF. CDR3 bases: TGTGCCGTAACGGACAGGGATAATTCACCCCTCCACTTT.

The sample holds many counts of this clonotype. The rearrangement links TRBV5-6 to TRBJ2-5; D is undetermined. The V end lost 7 bases, the J end lost 7 bases, and 14 bases lay between the germline ends. The germline V gene has CDR1 SGHDT and CDR2 YYEEEE. The CDR3 sequence is 12 residues long. The CDR3: CASGRTSGTQYF. The CDR3 coding sequence is TGTGCCAGCGGAAGAACTTCGGGGACCCAGTACTTC. Together with reference TRBV5-6 and TRBJ2-5, the CDR3 gives the full variable domain: DAGVTQSPTHLIKTRGQQVTLRCSPKSGHDTVSWYQQALGQGPQFIFQYYEEEERQRGNFPDRFSGHQFPNYSSELNVNALLLGDSALYLCASGRTSGTQYFGPGTRLLVL.

This clonotype was recorded many times. This sequence joins TRBV20-1 and TRBJ2-3; D tentatively reads TRBD1 or TRBD2 (5 bases each). Trimming cost V 1 base and J 1 base, with 6 bases left between them. The germline V gene encodes CDR1 DFQATT and CDR2 SNEGSKA (reference sequence). The CDR3 is 13 amino acids. CDR3 residues: CSARGGGTDTQYF. The CDR3 bases are TGCAGTGCTAGAGGAGGGGGCACAGATACGCAGTATTTT.

This clonotype was picked up one time. The chain combines TRBV20-1 with TRBJ2-6; a weak D match, TRBD2 (5 bases). The length of the CDR3 is 15 residues. The V end lost 5 bases, the J end lost 0 bases, and 11 bases lay between the germline ends. CDR1 and CDR2 (germline): DFQATT, SNEGSKA (reference sequence). Here the CDR3 DNA reads TGCAGTGCTCTTGCGGGCGGCTCTGGGGCCAACGTCCTGACTTTC. Protein: CSALAGGSGANVLTF.

This clonotype was counted ten times or more. V usage is TRBV7-2 and J usage is TRBJ2-3; D not resolved. The V end lost 4 bases, the J end lost 6 bases, and 17 bases lay between the germline ends. CDR1 is SGHTA, CDR2 FQGNSA, per germline. The CDR3 consists of 15 residues. DNA of the CDR3: TGTGCCAGCAGCTCGTCCCGGGTAGGAGCGGATACGCAGTATTTT. As protein: CASSSSRVGADTQYF.

The table lists this clonotype with many counts. The chain combines TRBV6-6 with TRBJ2-2, with 8 bases aligning to TRBD2. The CDR3 runs to 16 residues. Unmatched junction bases numbered 6, after V lost 6 bases and J lost 0 bases. From germline, CDR1 is MNHNY and CDR2 SVGAGI (reference sequence). Here the CDR3 reads CASRPRGGTNTGELFF. For the CDR3, the DNA is TGTGCCAGCAGACCTCGGGGGGGCACGAACACCGGGGAGCTGTTTTTT.